Below, 9 T cell receptor beta chains from the same sample are listed, as sequenced in a study of CD8 T cells in ankylosing spondylitis. Study-level findings and limits: In ankylosing spondylitis blood, a motif of seven or eight highly homologous TCR beta variants appeared characteristic.

No antigen is known for these receptors. TCRdb re-analysed the 5' RACE reads in MiXCR, keeping a single row per CDR3 protein. The table has about 450,000 distinct CDR3 sequences, roughly 26% seen once. The sequenced sample consisted of blood, either unsorted or a sorted T cell fraction (not recorded which). These receptors all come from a male donor with ankylosing spondylitis.

The chain has TRBV3-1 and TRBJ2-2, with 9 bases that match TRBD2. J gave up 5 bases and V 1 base, and 5 bases lay outside the gene matches. CDR3 length equals 16 residues. Germline-derived CDR1 and CDR2 are LGHDT and YNNKEL (reference sequence). CDR3 in DNA: TGTGCCAGCAGCCAAGGTGCGGGAGGGCCAACCGGGGAGCTGTTTTTT. This sequence encodes CASSQGAGGPTGELFF. The whole variable domain, remainder taken from reference TRBV3-1 and TRBJ2-2, is DTAVSQTPKYLVTQMGNDKSIKCEQNLGHDTMYWYKQDSKKFLKIMFSYNNKELIINETVPNRFSPKSPDKAHLNLHINSLELGDSAVYFCASSQGAGGPTGELFFGEGSRLTVL.

There are a few counts of this clonotype. The rearrangement uses TRBV12-3 or TRBV12-4 and TRBJ1-1; tentative D call: TRBD1 (5 bases). V gave up 6 bases and J gave up 5 bases, with 13 bases separating them. This CDR3 spans 13 amino acids. CDR3 in amino acids: CASSPGLGTEAFF. In DNA form, the CDR3 reads TGTGCCAGCAGCCCGGGACTCGGAACTGAAGCTTTCTTT.

This chain connects TRBV6-1 to TRBJ1-2; D is unresolved. Germline V gene lookup returns CDR1 MNHNS and CDR2 SASEGT. Between the trimmed V and J ends, which lost 3 bases and 8 bases, there was a span of 19 bases. CDR3 size: 15 residues. CDR3 DNA: TGTGCCAGCAGTGATTGGTCCAGACTTCAAATGGGCTACACCTTC. It specifies CASSDWSRLQMGYTF.

This chain connects TRBV7-6 to TRBJ2-3; D possibly corresponds to TRBD1 (6 bases). Germline V gives CDR1 SGHVS, CDR2 FNYEAQ. CDR3 length equals 13 residues. V was shortened by 5 bases and J by 8 bases, with 14 bases between the two germline ends. CDR3 protein: CASSPAVGGTQYF. The CDR3 DNA reads TGTGCCAGCAGCCCAGCGGTAGGGGGTACGCAGTATTTT.

This clonotype has just a few counts. In DNA form, the CDR3 reads TGCGCCAGCAGCCAAGAGAGGACTAGCGGGGGGCGAGATACGCAGTATTTT. Protein product: CASSQERTSGGRDTQYF. The V call is TRBV4-1, the J call TRBJ2-3; 14 bases match TRBD2. Trimming took 0 bases from V and 5 from J; bases not matched to a gene: 4. The CDR3 length is 17 residues. The germline V gene encodes CDR1 MGHRA and CDR2 YSYEKL.

This clonotype was observed a handful of times. The rearrangement links TRBV27 to TRBJ2-5; weak D call: TRBD2 (5 bases). With 5 bases removed from V and 9 bases from J, the gap between germline ends came to 19 bases. This CDR3 region has 14 residues. Germline loops: CDR1 MNHEY, CDR2 SMNVEV (reference sequence). The DNA for the CDR3 is TGTGCCAGCAGTGGCCCGGACTTCTTAAGGGCCCAGTACTTC. Translation: CASSGPDFLRAQYF.

This CDR3 reads CSARATSGEQYV. For the CDR3, the DNA is TGCAGTGCTAGAGCTACCTCAGGGGAGCAGTACGTC. This chain links TRBV20-1 with TRBJ2-7; TRBD1 might be the D (5 bases). Germline CDR1 DFQATT, CDR2 SNEGSKA (reference sequence). V lost 1 base to trimming and J lost 7 bases, with 11 bases between them. The length of the CDR3 is 12 residues.

This clonotype occurred a few times. V gene TRBV24-1 combines with J gene TRBJ2-7, with TRBD1 matching over 7 bases. This CDR3 spans 15 amino acids. Trimming cost V 2 bases and J 3 bases; bases outside gene matches: 6. The germline V gene has CDR1 KGHDR and CDR2 SFDVKD. CDR3 sequence: CATSDSGQADYEQYF. In nucleotides, the CDR3 is TGTGCCACCAGTGATTCTGGACAGGCTGACTACGAGCAGTACTTC.

The V gene is TRBV2, the J gene TRBJ2-7; the match to TRBD1 covers 7 bases. In germline, CDR1 is SNHLY, CDR2 FYNNEI. The trim removed 5 bases at V and 4 bases at J, leaving 11 bases unmatched. There are 15 residues in the CDR3. CDR3 protein: CASSHQGTEIYEQYF. CDR3 nucleotide sequence: TGTGCCAGCAGTCACCAGGGGACAGAGATATACGAGCAGTACTTC.